The 19 T cell receptor beta chains below were found in one sample sequenced in a study of radiotherapy plus CTLA-4 blockade in lung cancer. Produced via immunoSEQ multiplex PCR; TCRdb's table is partial and in-frame only. Among roughly 80,000 clones listed, roughly 79% were seen once. The starting material was peripheral blood, obtained from a patient treated with radiotherapy plus ipilimumab. The receptors were gathered from a human donor with non-small cell lung cancer who had a partial response to radiotherapy plus ipilimumab. Some clones in this sample may be carry-over from other donors' samples.

The rearrangement uses TRBV10-3 and TRBJ2-1; 8 bases line up with TRBD1. Germline V gives CDR1 ENHRY, CDR2 SYGVKD. The CDR3 loop spans 11 amino acids. The J segment lost 8 bases and the V segment lost 11 bases, leaving 5 bases of the junction unmatched. The CDR3 DNA is TGTGCCTCCCAGGGGGCCCATGAGCAGTTCTTC. Amino acids: CASQGAHEQFF.

The sample holds one count of this clone. The chain uses TRBV5-1 and TRBJ2-1; 7 bases are a match to TRBD2. The CDR3 has 18 amino acids. The V gene's germline CDR1 is SGHRS and CDR2 YFSETQ. V lost 6 bases to trimming and J lost 4 bases; unmatched junction nucleotides: 19. The CDR3: CASKPNSRRTGGYNEQFF. DNA for the CDR3: TGCGCCAGCAAGCCCAATAGCCGCCGGACCGGGGGGTACAATGAGCAGTTCTTC.

The chain employs TRBV5-4 and TRBJ1-2; 8 bases match TRBD1. The CDR3 consists of 13 residues. In germline, CDR1 is SGHNT, CDR2 YYREEE (reference sequence). Trimming cost V 4 bases and J 6 bases; bases outside gene matches: 5. CDR3 region: CASSTQGVNGYTF. CDR3 nucleotides: TGTGCCAGCAGCACACAGGGGGTGAATGGCTACACCTTC.

The genes are TRBV18 and TRBJ1-5; weak D call: TRBD1 (5 bases). Germline V gene data show CDR1 as KGHSH and CDR2 as LQKENI. V shed 6 bases and J shed 0 bases, with 12 bases lying between them. This CDR3 has 15 amino acids. The CDR3 coding sequence is TGTGCCAGCTCTAATAGACAGAATAGCAATCAGCCCCAGCATTTT. This encodes CASSNRQNSNQPQHF. The full variable domain, with the rest looked up from reference TRBV18 and TRBJ1-5, is NAGVMQNPRHLVRRRGQEARLRCSPMKGHSHVYWYRQLPEEGLKFMVYLQKENIIDESGMPKERFSAEFPKEGPSILRIQQVVRGDSAAYFCASSNRQNSNQPQHFGDGTRLSIL.

V is TRBV4-2 and J is TRBJ2-3; tentative D call: TRBD2 (6 bases). CDR1 is LGHNA and CDR2 is YNFKEQ in the germline V gene. V lost 0 bases to trimming and J lost 4 bases, with 17 bases between them. This CDR3 is 17 amino acids long. The CDR3 loop reads CASSQDREIGLADTQYF. CDR3 coding DNA: TGTGCCAGCAGCCAAGATCGGGAGATCGGGTTGGCAGATACGCAGTATTTT.

This clone showed up just once. The same CDR3 is also encoded by other DNA sequences in this sample. V is TRBV9 and J is TRBJ1-1, with 7 bases fitting TRBD1. CDR1 SGDLS and CDR2 YYNGEE come from the germline V gene. Trimming removed 0 bases from V and 1 base from J; junction bases left unmatched: 3. The CDR3 extends over 15 amino acids. DNA of the CDR3: TGTGCCAGCAGCGTAGGGGGACAGCCGAACACTGAAGCTTTCTTT. Its protein product is CASSVGGQPNTEAFF.

The chain links TRBV6-1 to TRBJ1-1; 7 nucleotides align to TRBD1. Germline CDR1 MNHNS, CDR2 SASEGT. This CDR3 has 12 amino acids. Trimming removed 8 bases from V and 4 bases from J; junction bases left unmatched: 4. CDR3 in amino acids: CASPGTVTEAFF. In DNA form, the CDR3 reads TGTGCCAGCCCCGGGACAGTCACTGAAGCTTTCTTT.

The chain employs TRBV28 and TRBJ1-1; no reliable D call. Germline values: CDR1 MDHEN, CDR2 SYDVKM. The CDR3 consists of 11 residues. V dropped 6 bases and J dropped 0 bases, with 2 bases sitting between them. The CDR3 nucleotides are TGTGCCAGCAGCATGAACACTGAAGCTTTCTTT. This translates into CASSMNTEAFF.

The V gene is TRBV30, the J gene TRBJ2-1; TRBD2 aligns across 8 bases. The ends lost 3 bases at V and 6 bases at J; junction bases unmatched: 7. Germline CDR1 GTSNPN, CDR2 SVGIG (reference sequence). The CDR3 is made up of 14 amino acids. The CDR3 bases are TGTGCCTGGAGGGGAGCGGGAGCCTCCAATGAGCAGTTCTTC. Its translation: CAWRGAGASNEQFF.

The chain joins TRBV7-2 to TRBJ2-5; possibly TRBD1 for D (6 bases). CDR1 and CDR2 from the germline V gene are SGHTA and FQGNSA. Trimming removed 1 base at V and 4 bases at J, with 10 bases between. This CDR3 has 14 amino acids. The CDR3 is CASSLDLGAETQYF. CDR3 coding DNA: TGTGCCAGCAGCTTAGATCTGGGGGCAGAGACCCAGTACTTC.

CDR3 loop: CASSLEGLNTGELFF. CDR3 DNA: TGTGCCAGCAGCTTAGAGGGACTAAACACCGGGGAGCTGTTTTTT. The chain employs TRBV11-2 and TRBJ2-2; the match to TRBD2 covers 7 bases. This CDR3 contains 15 residues. V lost 0 bases, J lost 2 bases, and 0 bases stayed unmatched. The germline V gene has CDR1 SGHAT and CDR2 FQNNGV.

This chain joins TRBV6-1 and TRBJ2-7; D remains ambiguous. Germline V gives CDR1 MNHNS, CDR2 SASEGT. This CDR3 is built from 13 residues. The V gene lost 2 bases and the J gene lost 0 bases, with 5 bases spanning the gap. For the CDR3, the DNA is TGTGCCAGCAGTGAAAACGGCTCCTACGAGCAGTACTTC. It yields the protein CASSENGSYEQYF.

This chain links TRBV19 with TRBJ2-3, with TRBD2 identical over 10 bases. With V trimmed by 6 bases and J by 4 bases, 7 bases remained unmatched. This CDR3 is 15 amino acids long. Germline CDR1 is LNHDA and CDR2 is SQIVND (reference sequence). The CDR3 sequence is CASSPSGGASDTQYF. The CDR3 nucleotides read TGTGCCAGTAGCCCCAGCGGGGGGGCCTCAGATACGCAGTATTTT.

The rearrangement links TRBV19 to TRBJ2-7; TRBD1 matches at 8 bases. CDR3 length: 15 amino acids. V shed 10 bases and J 0 bases; nucleotides not matched to a gene: 11. Looked up from germline, CDR1 is LNHDA and CDR2 is SQIVND (reference sequence). CDR3 loop: CATQNRGSNSYEQYF. The CDR3 DNA sequence: TGTGCCACCCAGAACAGGGGGTCTAACTCCTACGAGCAGTACTTC. Variable domain in full (rest from reference TRBV19 and TRBJ2-7): DGGITQSPKYLFRKEGQNVTLSCEQNLNHDAMYWYRQDPGQGLRLIYYSQIVNDFQKGDIAEGYSVSREKKESFPLTVTSAQKNPTAFYLCATQNRGSNSYEQYFGPGTRLTVT.

CDR3 nucleotide sequence: TGTGCCAGCAGCCTTGCGCGGGGGGGAGGTCGCAATGAGCAGTTCTTC. This encodes CASSLARGGGRNEQFF. This sequence joins TRBV7-9 and TRBJ2-1, with 9 bases identical to TRBD2. Per the germline V gene, CDR1 is SEHNR and CDR2 is FQNEAQ (reference sequence). Unmatched junction bases numbered 11, after V lost 5 bases and J lost 6 bases. The CDR3 contains 16 residues.

This clone was detected a few times. The chain couples TRBV10-2 to TRBJ2-7; TRBD2 agrees at 9 bases. CDR1 is WSHSY, CDR2 SAAADI, per germline. Trimming removed 3 bases from V and 3 bases from J; junction bases left unmatched: 9. The CDR3 is 16 residues long. Here the CDR3 DNA reads TGCGCCAGCAGTGACGATAGGACTAGCGTTAACTACGAGCAGTACTTC. This codes for CASSDDRTSVNYEQYF.

The J gene is TRBJ1-6, the V gene TRBV4-3; tentatively, D is TRBD1 (6 bases). Trimming left V 0 bases short and J 0 bases short, with 12 bases between. Looked up from germline, CDR1 is LGHNA and CDR2 is YSLEER. The CDR3 consists of 18 residues. CDR3 in amino acids: CASSQEVRGASYNSPLHF. DNA of the CDR3: TGCGCCAGCAGCCAAGAGGTGCGGGGGGCCTCCTATAATTCACCCCTCCACTTT.

This clone showed up just a few times. The CDR3 DNA reads TGTGCCAGCAGTGACGAATTCTGGGACAGGGTAGAGACCCAGTACTTC. As protein: CASSDEFWDRVETQYF. The rearrangement uses TRBV6-4 and TRBJ2-5; TRBD1 agrees at 9 bases. The CDR3 extends over 16 amino acids. Trimming at V came to 2 bases and at J to 4 bases, leaving 8 bases not matched to a gene. CDR1 MRHNA and CDR2 SNTAGT come from the germline V gene.

CDR3 sequence reads: CASSEMRAHSTGNTQYF. DNA for the CDR3: TGTGCCAGCAGTGAAATGCGGGCGCATTCAACTGGAAATACGCAGTATTTT. This chain connects TRBV6-1 to TRBJ2-3, with D perhaps matching TRBD2 (5 bases). The CDR3 sequence is 17 residues long. The germline gives CDR1 MNHNS, CDR2 SASEGT. V lost 2 bases, J lost 7 bases, and 22 bases lay in between.